Below are 21 T cell receptor beta chains sequenced from a single sample in a study of CD8 T cells in Susac syndrome. Reverse transcription of roughly 0.5 to 1 ug RNA used random hexamers. Via MiXCR, TCRdb re-called the immunoSEQ multiplex PCR reads, giving one row per CDR3 protein. Among under 200,000 distinct CDR3 sequences, roughly 92% were seen once, and the ten largest hold 0.1%. Input material: CD4+ T cells from PBMCs. Every receptor here comes from a human donor in good health.

V usage is TRBV27 and J usage is TRBJ1-4; D may be TRBD1 (6 bases). The germline gives CDR1 MNHEY, CDR2 SMNVEV (reference sequence). CDR3 length: 13 residues. Trimming took 4 bases from V and 10 from J, leaving 13 bases between them. CDR3 nucleotides: TGTGCCAGCAGTTCCCCACAGGGTGGAAAACTGTTTTTT. This gives the protein CASSSPQGGKLFF.

The chain couples TRBV3-1 to TRBJ1-1; 8 bases agree with TRBD1. Trimming removed 3 bases from V and 1 base from J; junction bases left unmatched: 4. CDR3 length: 15 amino acids. Germline V CDR1 and CDR2: LGHDT, YNNKEL (reference sequence). CDR3 region: CASSHSGTGNTEAFF. In DNA, the CDR3 is TGTGCCAGCAGCCATAGCGGGACAGGGAACACTGAAGCTTTCTTT. The full variable domain, rest sourced from reference TRBV3-1 and TRBJ1-1, is DTAVSQTPKYLVTQMGNDKSIKCEQNLGHDTMYWYKQDSKKFLKIMFSYNNKELIINETVPNRFSPKSPDKAHLNLHINSLELGDSAVYFCASSHSGTGNTEAFFGQGTRLTVV.

V usage is TRBV7-2 and J usage is TRBJ1-6; 7 bases fit TRBD1. The CDR3 is made up of 16 amino acids. Trimming at V came to 4 bases and at J to 14 bases, leaving 17 bases not matched to a gene. The V gene's germline CDR1 is SGHTA and CDR2 FQGNSA. The CDR3 DNA sequence: TGTGCCAGCAGCTCCCGGCGAGGGGGCGCATCTGTCACCCTCCACTTT. Its protein product is CASSSRRGGASVTLHF.

The chain links TRBV20-1 to TRBJ1-6, with 7 bases aligning to TRBD1. The CDR3 loop spans 15 amino acids. Germline trimming cut 0 bases from V and 10 bases from J; bases unmatched to any gene: 9. Germline CDR1 and CDR2: DFQATT and SNEGSKA (reference sequence). CDR3 DNA: TGCAGTGCTAGAGATCATGAACAGGGGAACTCACCCCTCCACTTT. This sequence encodes CSARDHEQGNSPLHF.

J is TRBJ1-4 and V is TRBV4-1; 9 bases line up with TRBD1. From germline, CDR1 is MGHRA and CDR2 YSYEKL. The CDR3 is 15 amino acids. V lost 3 bases and J lost 5; bases outside the gene matches: 4. This chain's CDR3 is CASSQGTGYNEKLFF. The CDR3 nucleotides read TGCGCCAGCAGCCAGGGGACAGGGTACAATGAAAAACTGTTTTTT.

The J gene is TRBJ1-2, the V gene TRBV9, with D hard to call. With 0 bases removed from V and 3 bases from J, the gap between germline ends came to 9 bases. This CDR3 is 14 amino acids long. Per germline, CDR1 SGDLS and CDR2 YYNGEE. The CDR3 protein is CASSVGSADYGYTF. The CDR3 nucleotides are TGTGCCAGCAGCGTAGGATCGGCTGACTATGGCTACACCTTC. The full variable domain, rest sourced from reference TRBV9 and TRBJ1-2, is DSGVTQTPKHLITATGQRVTLRCSPRSGDLSVYWYQQSLDQGLQFLIQYYNGEERAKGNILERFSAQQFPDLHSELNLSSLELGDSALYFCASSVGSADYGYTFGSGTRLTVV.

The rearrangement uses TRBV24-1 and TRBJ2-3, with D perhaps TRBD1 (7 bases). The CDR3 runs 16 residues. Germline V gene lookup returns CDR1 KGHDR and CDR2 SFDVKD. Trimming removed 3 bases at V and 3 bases at J, with 15 bases between. The CDR3 bases are TGTGCCACCAGTGATCCAGGGGGGCCCAGAACAGATACGCAGTATTTT. It specifies CATSDPGGPRTDTQYF.

V and J are TRBV18 and TRBJ1-4, with D perhaps matching TRBD1 (6 bases). This CDR3 spans 16 amino acids. Per the germline V gene, CDR1 is KGHSH and CDR2 is LQKENI. Trimming shortened V by 2 bases and J by 4 bases, and 14 bases separated the two germline ends. The CDR3 protein is CASSPKRTARNEKLFF. The CDR3 nucleotides read TGTGCCAGCTCACCAAAGAGGACAGCCCGTAATGAAAAACTGTTTTTT.

The rearrangement uses TRBV19 and TRBJ2-5; either TRBD1 or TRBD2 may fit D (5 bases each). V lost 3 bases to trimming and J lost 2 bases, with 13 bases between them. Germline V gene data show CDR1 as LNHDA and CDR2 as SQIVND (reference sequence). This CDR3 comprises 15 residues. CDR3 sequence: CASSIHGTEQETQYF. The CDR3 coding sequence is TGTGCCAGTAGTATTCACGGGACGGAACAAGAGACCCAGTACTTC.

The chain carries TRBV20-1 and TRBJ2-1; D is uncertain. V lost 6 bases and J 5 bases, leaving 5 bases between the germline ends. The CDR3 has 10 amino acids. CDR1 DFQATT and CDR2 SNEGSKA come from the germline V gene (reference sequence). The chain's CDR3 is CSANDNEQFF. The CDR3 nucleotides read TGCAGTGCCAATGACAATGAGCAGTTCTTC.

This clonotype was counted only a few times. The CDR3 DNA sequence: TGCGCCAGCAGCCAGCGCCTAGCGGGGGGTTCAGATACGCAGTATTTT. Translation: CASSQRLAGGSDTQYF. The J gene is TRBJ2-3, the V gene TRBV4-3; 11 bases are shared with TRBD2. The V and J ends lost 3 bases and 4 bases, in that order; junction bases with no gene match: 6. The germline gives CDR1 LGHNA, CDR2 YSLEER. CDR3 length equals 16 residues.

The gene calls are TRBV27 and TRBJ2-1; perhaps D is TRBD1 or TRBD2 (5 bases each). The CDR3 length is 14 residues. V was clipped by 5 bases and J by 5 bases, with 13 bases between them. CDR1 is MNHEY and CDR2 is SMNVEV in the germline V gene (reference sequence). CDR3 loop: CASSPDRDHNEQFF. The DNA for the CDR3 is TGTGCCAGCAGTCCAGACCGGGACCACAATGAGCAGTTCTTC.

V is TRBV6-6 and J is TRBJ1-1, with 7 nucleotides matching TRBD1. Germline V gene sequence: CDR1 MNHNY, CDR2 SVGAGI (reference sequence). This CDR3 spans 16 amino acids. Trimming took 5 bases from V and 0 from J; bases not matched to a gene: 9. CDR3 region: CASSQGQTAMNTEAFF. The CDR3 DNA reads as TGTGCCAGCAGTCAGGGACAGACCGCGATGAACACTGAAGCTTTCTTT.

The chain recombines TRBV10-3 with TRBJ2-3; 11 positions agree with TRBD2. The V gene end was trimmed by 8 bases and the J gene end by 2 bases; junction bases not matched to a gene: 9. CDR1 is ENHRY and CDR2 is SYGVKD in the germline V gene. The CDR3 is 16 amino acids. CDR3: CAIGRTSGGTTDTQYF. For the CDR3, the DNA is TGTGCCATCGGACGCACTAGCGGGGGAACCACAGATACGCAGTATTTT.

This chain joins TRBV2 and TRBJ2-5, with unresolved D. Trimming left V 7 bases short and J 4 bases short, with 13 bases between. Germline V gene data show CDR1 as SNHLY and CDR2 as FYNNEI. The CDR3 sequence is 13 residues long. The CDR3 reads CASKIRRGETQYF. In nucleotides, the CDR3 is TGTGCCAGCAAAATCAGACGAGGAGAGACCCAGTACTTC. Complete variable domain (other parts from reference TRBV2 and TRBJ2-5): EPEVTQTPSHQVTQMGQEVILRCVPISNHLYFYWYRQILGQKVEFLVSFYNNEISEKSEIFDDQFSVERPDGSNFTLKIRSTKLEDSAMYFCASKIRRGETQYFGPGTRLLVL.

The genes are TRBV5-6 and TRBJ2-1, with D hard to call. This CDR3 region has 11 residues. V lost 7 bases and J 6 bases, leaving 8 bases between the germline ends. CDR1 and CDR2 (germline): SGHDT, YYEEEE. DNA of the CDR3: TGTGCCAGCCAGGTCCGCAATGAGCAGTTCTTC. Protein: CASQVRNEQFF.

In DNA, the CDR3 is TGTGCCACCAGTTCAAGGCTAGCGGGTCCCCTCGATGAGCAGTTCTTC. Translating it yields CATSSRLAGPLDEQFF. The genes are TRBV24-1 and TRBJ2-1, with TRBD2 identical over 8 bases. This CDR3 is 16 amino acids long. The ends lost 6 bases at V and 8 bases at J; junction bases unmatched: 14. Germline values: CDR1 KGHDR, CDR2 SFDVKD.

The CDR3 region is CSVAAGGGSYNEQFF. DNA of the CDR3: TGCAGCGTTGCTGCCGGCGGGGGATCCTACAATGAGCAGTTCTTC. This chain connects TRBV29-1 to TRBJ2-1, with 7 bases matching TRBD2. Germline V lookup: CDR1 SQVTM, CDR2 ANQGSEA. The length of the CDR3 is 15 residues. Losses at the gene ends were 4 bases for V and 1 base for J; bases not matched to a gene: 7.

The CDR3 region is CASSQAVQETQYF. The CDR3 bases are TGTGCCAGCAGCCAAGCGGTTCAAGAGACCCAGTACTTC. The genes are TRBV3-1 and TRBJ2-5, with D unresolved. The ends were cut back, 1 base at V and 2 bases at J, with 5 bases in the middle. The CDR3 contains 13 residues. The germline gives CDR1 LGHDT, CDR2 YNNKEL (reference sequence).

The chain has TRBV7-9 and TRBJ1-5; D might be TRBD1 (6 bases). The CDR3 extends over 17 amino acids. CDR1 SEHNR and CDR2 FQNEAQ come from the germline V gene (reference sequence). V dropped 5 bases and J dropped 0 bases, with 17 bases sitting between them. Here the CDR3 DNA reads TGTGCCAGCAGCCCCCGAGGGGGGGGGCCTAGCAATCAGCCCCAGCATTTT. Its protein product is CASSPRGGGPSNQPQHF.

The chain carries TRBV23-1 and TRBJ1-2, with a tentative D call TRBD1 (5 bases). TRBV23-1 is marked as an open reading frame, function uncertain. The CDR3 spans 13 residues. Trimming cost V 6 bases and J 2 bases, with 10 bases left between them. CDR3 sequence reads: CASRSEGNYGYTF. CDR3 DNA sequence: TGCGCCAGCAGATCGGAGGGGAACTATGGCTACACCTTC.